This TCR beta chain comes out of a study of T cell responses to AZD1222 COVID-19 vaccine. Study-wide points: The donor cohort was predominantly white British with a female majority, and clonal diversity may have been underestimated. Regions left unmutated in variants are reportedly the target of nearly half of spike-specific TCRs.

Produced via immunoSEQ multiplex PCR; TCRdb's table is partial and in-frame only. The repertoire holds around 150,000 clones, with more than 85% as singletons. As to this clone: The antigen is undetermined.

Material: peripheral blood, obtained 28 days after the second AZD1222 dose. This clonotype was obtained from an adult who received the AZD1222 COVID-19 vaccine.

This chain's CDR3 is CASSLQGDWETQYF. CDR3 DNA sequence: TGCGCCAGCAGCTTGCAGGGGGATTGGGAGACCCAGTACTTC. This chain links TRBV5-1 with TRBJ2-5; 7 positions match TRBD1. V lost 1 base and J lost 5; bases outside the gene matches: 5. The CDR3 is 14 residues long. Germline V CDR1 and CDR2: SGHRS, YFSETQ.